This TCR beta chain was documented in a study of blood T cell repertoires in COVID-19. About the research overall: The United States, Italy and Spain provided the acute and convalescent COVID-19 samples. PBMCs, B-cell-depleted T cells, or T cells provided the cDNA or gDNA that made up the material.

The germline V gene has CDR1 SGHAT and CDR2 FQDESV (reference sequence). The CDR3 has 15 amino acids. With V trimmed by 5 bases and J by 5 bases, 10 bases remained unmatched. As processed by the authors: Amplifying reference gene primers gave estimates of nucleated cell counts. Assay used: immunoSEQ multiplex PCR; TCRdb lists only in-frame clones, some missing. V and J calls and clone size are given by that table; D and trimming were obtained from the DNA. The sample lists under 40,000 clones, over 75% occurring once. Sequenced sample: peripheral blood. The receptor was derived from a man in his 70s with active COVID-19. This chain joins TRBV11-1 and TRBJ1-1; 8 bases line up with TRBD1. The CDR3 spells CASSPRDRPRTEAFF. For the CDR3, the DNA is TGTGCCAGCAGCCCAAGGGACAGGCCCCGAACTGAAGCTTTCTTT.